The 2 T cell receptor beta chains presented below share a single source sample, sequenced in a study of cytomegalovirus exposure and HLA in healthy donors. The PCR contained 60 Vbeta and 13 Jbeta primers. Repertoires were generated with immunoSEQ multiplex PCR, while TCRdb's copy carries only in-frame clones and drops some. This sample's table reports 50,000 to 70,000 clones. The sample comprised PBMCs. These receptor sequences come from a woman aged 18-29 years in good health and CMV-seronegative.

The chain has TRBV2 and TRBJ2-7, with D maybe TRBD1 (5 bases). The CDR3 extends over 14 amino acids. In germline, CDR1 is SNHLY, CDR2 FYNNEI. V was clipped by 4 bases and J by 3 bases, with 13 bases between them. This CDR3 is CASSVGLPNYEQYF. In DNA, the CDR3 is TGTGCCAGCAGTGTGGGGCTACCGAACTACGAGCAGTACTTC.

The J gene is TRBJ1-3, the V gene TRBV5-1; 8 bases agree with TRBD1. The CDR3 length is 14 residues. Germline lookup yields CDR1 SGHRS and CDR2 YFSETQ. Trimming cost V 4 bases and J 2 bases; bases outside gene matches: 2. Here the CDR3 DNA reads TGCGCCAGCAGCCCGGACAGGGCTGGAAACACCATATATTTT. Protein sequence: CASSPDRAGNTIYF. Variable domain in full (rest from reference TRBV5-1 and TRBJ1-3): KAGVTQTPRYLIKTRGQQVTLSCSPISGHRSVSWYQQTPGQGLQFLFEYFSETQRNKGNFPGRFSGRQFSNSRSEMNVSTLELGDSALYLCASSPDRAGNTIYFGEGSWLTVV.